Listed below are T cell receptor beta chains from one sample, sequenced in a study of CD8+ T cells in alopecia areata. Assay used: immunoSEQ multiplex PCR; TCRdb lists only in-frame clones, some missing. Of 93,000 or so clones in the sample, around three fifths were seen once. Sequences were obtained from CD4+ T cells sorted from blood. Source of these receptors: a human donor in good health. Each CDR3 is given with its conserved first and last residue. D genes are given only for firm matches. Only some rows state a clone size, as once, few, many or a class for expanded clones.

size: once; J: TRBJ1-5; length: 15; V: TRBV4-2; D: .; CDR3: CASSQDVVGRQPQHF; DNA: TGTGCCAGCAGCCAAGATGTAGTGGGGAGACAGCCCCAGCATTTT
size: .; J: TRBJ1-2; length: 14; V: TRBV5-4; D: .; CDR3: CASSWDRGGSGYTF; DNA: TGTGCCAGCAGCTGGGACCGGGGCGGTAGCGGCTACACCTTC
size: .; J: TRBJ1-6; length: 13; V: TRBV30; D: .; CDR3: CAWTWDRPSPLHF; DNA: TGTGCCTGGACGTGGGACCGCCCTTCACCCCTCCACTTT
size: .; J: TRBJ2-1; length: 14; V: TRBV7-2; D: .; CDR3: CASSSRGSYNEQFF; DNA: TGTGCCAGCAGCTCCAGGGGCTCCTACAATGAGCAGTTCTTC
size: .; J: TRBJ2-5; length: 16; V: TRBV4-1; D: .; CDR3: CASSQGSTGRSETQYF; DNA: TGCGCCAGCAGCCAAGGTTCTACAGGGAGGTCAGAGACCCAGTACTTC
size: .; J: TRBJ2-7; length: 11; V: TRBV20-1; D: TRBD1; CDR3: CSARRGQVGYF; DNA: TGCAGTGCTAGGAGGGGGCAAGTAGGGTACTTC
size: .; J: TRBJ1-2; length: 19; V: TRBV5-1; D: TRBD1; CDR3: CASSLGASGTAGRGYGYTF; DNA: TGCGCCAGCAGCCTGGGTGCATCTGGGACAGCCGGACGGGGCTATGGCTACACCTTC
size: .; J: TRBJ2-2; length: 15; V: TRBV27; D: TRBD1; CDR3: CASSTDRRNTGELFF; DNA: TGTGCCAGCAGTACGGACAGGCGAAATACCGGGGAGCTGTTTTTT
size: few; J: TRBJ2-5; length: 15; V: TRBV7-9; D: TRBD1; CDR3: CASSGLGTAQETQYF; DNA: TGTGCCAGCAGTGGACTCGGGACAGCCCAAGAGACCCAGTACTTC
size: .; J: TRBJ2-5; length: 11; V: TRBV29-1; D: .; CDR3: CSVVYVETQYF; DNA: TGCAGCGTTGTGTACGTAGAGACCCAGTACTTC
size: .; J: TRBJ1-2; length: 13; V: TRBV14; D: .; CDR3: CASSLGGAGGYTF; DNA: TGTGCCAGCAGTCTCGGGGGCGCGGGAGGCTACACCTTC
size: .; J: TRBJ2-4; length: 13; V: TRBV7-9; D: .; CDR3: CASSFYEGNIQYF; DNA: TGTGCCAGCAGCTTTTATGAGGGGAACATTCAGTACTTC
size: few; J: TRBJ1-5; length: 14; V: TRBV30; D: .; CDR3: CAWSEGLSNQPQHF; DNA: TGTGCCTGGAGTGAAGGGCTTAGCAATCAGCCCCAGCATTTT
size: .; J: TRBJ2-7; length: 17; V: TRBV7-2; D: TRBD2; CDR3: CASSLVIAGGTPYEQYF; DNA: TGTGCCAGCAGCTTAGTTATCGCGGGGGGAACCCCCTACGAGCAGTACTTC
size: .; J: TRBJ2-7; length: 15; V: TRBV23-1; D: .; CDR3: CASSQSGARTYEQYF; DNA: TGCGCCAGCAGTCAATCCGGTGCCAGGACCTACGAGCAGTACTTC
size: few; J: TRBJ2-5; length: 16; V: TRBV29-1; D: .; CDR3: CSGYDPGTRGQETQYF; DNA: TGCAGCGGTTATGACCCAGGGACACGGGGACAAGAGACCCAGTACTTC
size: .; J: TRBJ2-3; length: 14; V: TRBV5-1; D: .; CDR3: CASSVRRSTDTQYF; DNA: TGCGCCAGCTCCGTGCGGCGGAGCACAGATACGCAGTATTTT
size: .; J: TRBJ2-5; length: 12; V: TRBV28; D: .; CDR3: CASREGQETQYF; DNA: TGTGCCAGCAGAGAGGGACAAGAGACCCAGTACTTC
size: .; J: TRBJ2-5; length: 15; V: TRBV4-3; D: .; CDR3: CASSREQGPGETQYF; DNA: TGCGCCAGCAGCCGCGAACAGGGACCCGGGGAGACCCAGTACTTC
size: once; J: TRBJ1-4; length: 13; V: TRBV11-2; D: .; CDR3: CASSFSRVEKLFF; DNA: TGTGCCAGCAGCTTCTCAAGGGTTGAAAAACTGTTTTTT
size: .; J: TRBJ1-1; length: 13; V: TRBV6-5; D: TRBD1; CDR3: CASRRGRSTEAFF; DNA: TGTGCCAGCAGGAGGGGGCGCAGCACTGAAGCTTTCTTT
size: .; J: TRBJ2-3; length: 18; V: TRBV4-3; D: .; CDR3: CASSQDPLAVGDADTQYF; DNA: TGCGCCAGCAGCCAAGATCCTTTAGCGGTAGGGGACGCAGATACGCAGTATTTT
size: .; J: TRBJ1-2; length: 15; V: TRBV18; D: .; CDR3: CASSPPSSGDYGYTF; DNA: TGTGCCAGCTCACCACCCTCCAGTGGGGACTATGGCTACACCTTC
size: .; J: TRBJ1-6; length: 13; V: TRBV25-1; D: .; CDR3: CASTPGPNSPLHF; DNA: TGTGCCAGCACTCCTGGGCCGAATTCACCCCTCCACTTT
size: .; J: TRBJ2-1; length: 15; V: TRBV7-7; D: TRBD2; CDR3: CASSLLAGEYNEQFF; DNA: TGTGCTAGCAGCTTACTGGCGGGGGAGTACAATGAGCAGTTCTTC
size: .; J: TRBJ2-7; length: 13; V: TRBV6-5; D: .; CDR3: CASSYSRGSEQYF; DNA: TGTGCCAGCAGTTACTCGAGGGGGAGCGAGCAGTACTTC
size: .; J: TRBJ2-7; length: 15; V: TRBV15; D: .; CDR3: CATSRDLGRSYEQYF; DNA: TGTGCCACCAGCAGAGATCTCGGCAGGTCCTACGAGCAGTACTTC
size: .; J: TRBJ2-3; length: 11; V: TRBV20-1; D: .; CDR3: CSARGTDTQYF; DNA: TGCAGTGCTAGAGGGACAGATACGCAGTATTTT
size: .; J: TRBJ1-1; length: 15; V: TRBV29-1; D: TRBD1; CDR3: CSVEGIQGARTEAFF; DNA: TGCAGCGTTGAAGGGATACAGGGGGCGCGCACTGAAGCTTTCTTT
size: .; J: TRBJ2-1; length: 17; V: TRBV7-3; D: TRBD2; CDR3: CASSTPEAGGSYNEQFF; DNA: TGTGCCAGCAGCACCCCTGAGGCGGGGGGATCCTACAATGAGCAGTTCTTC
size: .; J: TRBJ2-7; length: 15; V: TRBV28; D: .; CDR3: CASSLFVTGPNEQYF; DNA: TGTGCCAGCAGTTTATTCGTGACAGGACCCAACGAGCAGTACTTC
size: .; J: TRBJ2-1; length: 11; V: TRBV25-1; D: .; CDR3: CASSSYNEQFF; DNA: TGTGCCAGCAGTAGCTACAATGAGCAGTTCTTC
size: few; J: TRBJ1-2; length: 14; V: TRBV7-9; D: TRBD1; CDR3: CASSPDRGRRGYTF; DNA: TGTGCCAGCAGCCCGGACAGGGGGCGGCGCGGCTACACCTTC
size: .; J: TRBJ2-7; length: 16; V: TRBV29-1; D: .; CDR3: CSVLLPSDTVSYEQYF; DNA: TGCAGCGTCCTTCTTCCCTCCGATACCGTCTCCTACGAGCAGTACTTC
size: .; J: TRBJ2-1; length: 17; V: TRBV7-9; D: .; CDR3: CASSPPAGSIPGNEQFF; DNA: TGTGCCAGCAGTCCCCCCGCCGGTTCTATCCCTGGCAATGAGCAGTTCTTC
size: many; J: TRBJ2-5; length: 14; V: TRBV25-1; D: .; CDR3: CASSERGIQETQYF; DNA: TGTGCCAGCAGTGAGAGGGGCATACAAGAGACCCAGTACTTC
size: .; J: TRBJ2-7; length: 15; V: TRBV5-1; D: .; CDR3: CASSLAGRGTYEQYF; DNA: TGCGCCAGCAGCTTGGCGGGGCGGGGAACCTACGAGCAGTACTTC
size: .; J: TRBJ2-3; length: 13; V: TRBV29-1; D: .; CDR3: CSVDEDNTDTQYF; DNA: TGCAGCGTTGACGAGGATAACACAGATACGCAGTATTTT
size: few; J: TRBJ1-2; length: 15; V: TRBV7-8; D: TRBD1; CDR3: CASSSTGTGVYGYTF; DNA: TGTGCCAGCAGCTCAACAGGGACAGGGGTCTATGGCTACACCTTC
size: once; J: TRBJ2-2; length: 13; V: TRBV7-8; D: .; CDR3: CATGRVNTGELFF; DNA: TGTGCCACCGGCAGGGTGAACACCGGGGAGCTGTTTTTT
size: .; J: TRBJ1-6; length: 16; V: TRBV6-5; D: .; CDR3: CASSYSSLGASSPLHF; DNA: TGTGCCAGCAGTTACTCGTCCCTGGGGGCCTCGTCACCCCTCCACTTT
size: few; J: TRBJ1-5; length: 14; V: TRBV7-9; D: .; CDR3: CASSLGPRDQPQHF; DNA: TGTGCCAGCAGCTTGGGACCGAGGGATCAGCCCCAGCATTTT
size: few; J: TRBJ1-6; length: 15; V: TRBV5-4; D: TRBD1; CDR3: CASSFDPRQGSPLHF; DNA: TGTGCCAGCAGCTTCGATCCTCGACAGGGCTCACCCCTCCACTTT
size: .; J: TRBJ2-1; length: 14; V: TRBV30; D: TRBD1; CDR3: CAWSLTGSFNEQFF; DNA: TGTGCCTGGAGTTTGACAGGGAGTTTCAATGAGCAGTTCTTC